The present T cell receptor beta chain was sequenced within a study of cytomegalovirus exposure and HLA in healthy donors (dated by TCRdb to the late 2010s). About the study as a whole: In an earlier analysis of several hundred of the donors, 276 Gb of sequence data and 117 million unique TCR beta sequences from about 180 million T cells were reported. Roughly 300 gigabases of sequencing data and approximately 85 million unique TCR sequences were included in an early release covering 550 to 800 HLA-typed donors. Of the roughly 410 genotyped donors, less than 90% were placed in the genetic ancestry cluster associated with self-reported Caucasian donors. The study aimed to test whether cataloging public T cell receptors could reveal signatures of past pathogen exposure. The study used immunosequencing to profile the T cell repertoires of 600 to 850 subjects and linked those repertoires to cytomegalovirus serostatus. Along with the roughly 610-subject first cohort, a separate validation cohort of approximately 110 different subjects was used. To predict cytomegalovirus infection status, the study brought together high-throughput TCR immunosequencing, statistical association of individual TCRs with disease status, and machine learning. A later analysis re-analyzed previously published TCR beta repertoires from 600 to 850 donors and added high-resolution HLA genotyping to study TCR occurrence patterns. Rather than drawing on any new phenotypic data, the later analysis identified candidate immune exposures from TCR beta sequences and the way those sequences occurred across donors. In an earlier analysis of around 540 of the donors, high-throughput TCR beta sequencing was used to judge whether each TCR beta V gene segment behaved as functional or pseudogenic. Alongside the repertoire data, information on donor age, sex, ethnicity and CMV serostatus was compiled. In a later genetic analysis, genome-wide SNP genotypes for 398 of the 666 donors were used, and that subset was treated as a discovery cohort. All discovery cohort repertoires had been generated on a single sequencing platform. HLA typing covered class I and class II loci at four-digit resolution. Typing coverage varied by locus: 629-630 donors for A, B, C, DRB1 and DQB1; 500 to 550 for DQA1; around 570 for DPA1; more than 450 for DPB1. Roughly five DR-DQ haplotypes were treated as single units for association and clustering because of strong linkage in the cohort. On average, 235,054 unique TCR beta nucleotide sequences were sequenced per donor among more than 350 genotyped donors of the cohort, with roughly 19% of those sequences being non-productive. General findings and caveats noted by the study authors: Three of the identified cytomegalovirus-associated TCR beta chains were confirmed in vitro to be specific for cytomegalovirus antigens. Linkage disequilibrium might explain the correlated functional status among segregating V segments, but an unknown experimental factor could not be excluded. The sequencing pipeline was judged likely to have produced a cluster of highly shared sequence variants as a technical artifact. The authors suggested that the approach could potentially be generalized to other disease states and immunological phenotypes. For the cohort, immune exposure information was limited to CMV serostatus. V-gene and J-gene trimming of TCR beta chains was associated with a missense DCLRE1C variant in a later genetic analysis, and the association was replicated in an independent cohort. According to a later genetic analysis, donors in an Asian-associated ancestry cluster had fewer N-insertions in productive TCRs than the roughly 670-donor mean. A later analysis found that most CMV-associated TCR beta chains appeared HLA-restricted, with HLA associations seemingly driven largely by CMV exposure. A total of 150 to 200 TCR beta chains were listed by the study as associated with cytomegalovirus. A further reported finding was that TCR beta sequences accurately predicted the HLA-A and HLA-B alleles for most subjects in the first cohort. Presence/absence analyses assumed roughly uniform sequencing depth across donors, an assumption that may not hold. Specific HLA alleles were associated with 16,951 TCR beta sequences at a false discovery rate of 0.05 in a later analysis. An earlier analysis of some 590 of the donors showed that most TCR beta V segments appeared in productive rearrangements either about 87% or about 30% of the time, which broadly matched IMGT annotations. According to a later analysis, TCR association rates differed among HLA loci, with DRB1 alleles showing the most associated TCRs and HLA-C alleles showing the fewest. In a later analysis, several top co-occurrence clusters were reported to appear linked to parvovirus B19, influenza, CMV and Epstein-Barr virus. The classifier was reported to diagnose cytomegalovirus status with high specificity and sensitivity in both the original cohort and the validation cohort. Because some donors lacked HLA typing at each locus, the association tests relied only on the typed subset. Some IMGT-functional V segments, including TRBV6-2 and TRBV6-3, could not be distinguished by the 87-base-pair reads and were therefore excluded. Because counts were too low, approximately 18 rarely observed V segments, including chromosome 9 orphons, were excluded from the earlier analysis of under 650 of the donors. In this cohort, only TCR beta chains were sequenced, and detectable features were limited by the absence of alpha or paired-chain data. A later analysis found that HLA-associated TCR beta chains were more clonally expanded and had lower generation probabilities than equally common non-associated chains. Across donors, most TCR sequences were observed very rarely, whereas some public TCRs were present in many individuals. Assigning TCR associations to individual alleles was difficult when HLA alleles, especially DR and DQ, strongly co-occurred.

Looking up the germline V gene yields CDR1 MNHNS and CDR2 SASEGT. The CDR3, from cysteine to phenylalanine, totals 15 residues. The DNA shown is the 45-base CDR3, in frame from base 1. The V end gives up 3 bases and the J end 0 bases, leaving 4 bases in the junction not matched to a gene. The cohort was made up of approximately 700 healthy bone marrow donors. Cohort members were all nominally healthy when sampled, although unrecorded immune exposures were likely present. Of the 600 or so cohort members, around 300 had a positive CMV serostatus and 352 had a negative one, while no CMV serostatus was recorded for the donor. Each donor provided a peripheral blood sample, and peripheral blood mononuclear cells were used for TCR beta sequencing. Genomic DNA was extracted from the blood cell samples with the Qiagen DNeasy Blood Extraction Kit. The library came from the immunoSEQ multiplex PCR assay. The multiplex PCR relied on a mix of 60 forward primers for TCR Vbeta segments and 13 reverse primers for TCR Jbeta segments. A multiplex PCR assay on genomic DNA amplified the CDR3 region of rearranged TCR beta genes. The amplified TCR beta libraries were sequenced on the Illumina HiSeq System as 87-base-pair reads. For the original study's pipeline: In a later analysis, tens of millions of unique TCR beta chains were counted across the roughly 610 repertoires, and about 10 million of these chains were shared by at least two donors. To remove PCR and sequencing errors, raw reads were error-corrected and collapsed into unique sequences using a nearest-neighbor algorithm that merged closely related sequences. Alignment of CDR3 sequences to IMGT reference sequences was used to assign V, D and J gene segments. For a sequence to be retained, at least a six-nucleotide match to both a V gene segment and a J gene segment was required. Rearrangements were called productive when the CDR3 lacked stop codons and stayed in frame with V and J; all others were non-productive. Following IMGT convention, CDR3 was defined as the stretch from the second conserved V-encoded cysteine up to the conserved J-encoded phenylalanine. The earlier analysis of about 610 of the donors excluded any sequence lacking an unambiguous match to a single V gene segment. An earlier analysis of 500 to 700 of the donors classified V segments as functional when productive rearrangements were above 56.7% and as segregating when the standard deviation between donors was above 5%. A statistical classification framework was developed to diagnose cytomegalovirus status using the catalog of TCR beta chain sequences. A later analysis assigned V and J genes by comparing TCR nucleotide sequences with IMGT/GENE-DB human TR gene sequences. Using the TCRdist pipeline, a later analysis assigned CDR3 sequences along with most-parsimonious VDJ recombination scenarios. In a later analysis, each TCR beta chain was defined by its CDR3 amino acid sequence together with its V-gene family, and reads without a unique V-gene family were excluded. To address suspected cross-contamination and a sequencing artifact, a later analysis removed 592 highly shared, low-generation-probability nucleotide sequences. A later analysis calculated a clonal expansion index for each public chain from normalized within-repertoire ranks of inferred template counts. In a later analysis, generation probabilities were computed with a VDJ recombination model fitted to out-of-frame rearrangements, and the resulting probabilities were checked against IGoR. In a later analysis, TCR-TCR, TCR-HLA and TCR-CMV co-occurrence was scored with hypergeometric tests, and a repertoire-size bias correction was applied to TCR pairs. To estimate false discovery rates, a later analysis permuted the HLA or CMV assignments 20 times. In a later analysis, co-occurring TCRs were grouped using DBSCAN, with TCRdist sequence similarity added in when clustering inside HLA-allele-positive subsets. For co-occurrence clustering, repertoires with fewer than 30,000 or more than 120,000 public chains were excluded, along with roughly 5 repertoires with anomalous nucleotide sharing. The source is immuneACCESS, and TCRdb retained only in-frame sequences with V and J called. Part of the clones is not carried over; for the studies checked, unresolved V genes explain less than half of this, and the remainder is unexplained. V and J calls and clone size are given by that table; D and trimming were obtained from the DNA. Recorded for this sample are around 91,000 clones; around 59% of them occurred a single time. The top ten clones comprise 2% to 2.5% of the sample.

Points on this clone: Its antigen is currently not known. Qualities for individual bases were not recorded, and no much larger clone is one base off.

The receptor was derived from a human donor in good health. Recombination linked TRBV6-1 to TRBJ1-2, with 7 junctional bases fitting TRBD1. Sequencing used PBMCs. CDR3 reads: CASSEEDRSNYGYTF. Read as DNA, the sequence is TGTGCCAGCAGTGAGGAGGACAGGTCTAACTATGGCTACACCTTC.